The clone carrying this T cell receptor (beta chain) appeared a single time. This specimen comes from a study of early T cells in non-severe SARS-CoV-2 infection. This CDR3 has 14 amino acids. V lost 7 bases to trimming and J lost 4 bases, with 14 bases between them. The germline V gene encodes CDR1 SGHTA and CDR2 FQGNSA. TCRdb passed the 5' RACE reads through MiXCR, listing each CDR3 protein once. The profile shows more than 85,000 distinct CDR3 sequences, roughly 12% of them singletons. The TCR was taken from an adult who was a healthcare worker with PCR-confirmed SARS-CoV-2 infection or an uninfected control (not recorded which). The chain recombines TRBV7-2 with TRBJ2-1; no reliable D call. The material sequenced was whole blood, taken at baseline. The CDR3 region is CASTLPGVYNEQFF. The CDR3 nucleotides read TGTGCCAGCACCTTGCCGGGTGTGTACAATGAGCAGTTCTTC.